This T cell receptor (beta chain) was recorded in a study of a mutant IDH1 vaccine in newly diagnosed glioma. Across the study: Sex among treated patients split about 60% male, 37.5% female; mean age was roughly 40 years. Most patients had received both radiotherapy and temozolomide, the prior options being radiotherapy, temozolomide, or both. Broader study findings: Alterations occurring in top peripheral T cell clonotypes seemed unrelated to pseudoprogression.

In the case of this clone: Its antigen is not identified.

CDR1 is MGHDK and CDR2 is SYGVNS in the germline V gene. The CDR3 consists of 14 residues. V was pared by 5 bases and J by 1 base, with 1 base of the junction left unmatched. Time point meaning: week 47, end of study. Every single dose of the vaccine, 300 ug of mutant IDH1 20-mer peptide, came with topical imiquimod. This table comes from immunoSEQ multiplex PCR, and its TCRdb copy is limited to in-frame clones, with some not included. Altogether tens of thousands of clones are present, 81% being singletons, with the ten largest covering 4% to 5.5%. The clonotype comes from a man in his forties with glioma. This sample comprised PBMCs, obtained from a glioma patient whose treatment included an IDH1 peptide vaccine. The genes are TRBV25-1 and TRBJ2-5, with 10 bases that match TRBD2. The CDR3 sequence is CASSLAGAQETQYF. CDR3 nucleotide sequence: TGTGCCAGCAGTCTAGCGGGGGCCCAAGAGACCCAGTACTTC.